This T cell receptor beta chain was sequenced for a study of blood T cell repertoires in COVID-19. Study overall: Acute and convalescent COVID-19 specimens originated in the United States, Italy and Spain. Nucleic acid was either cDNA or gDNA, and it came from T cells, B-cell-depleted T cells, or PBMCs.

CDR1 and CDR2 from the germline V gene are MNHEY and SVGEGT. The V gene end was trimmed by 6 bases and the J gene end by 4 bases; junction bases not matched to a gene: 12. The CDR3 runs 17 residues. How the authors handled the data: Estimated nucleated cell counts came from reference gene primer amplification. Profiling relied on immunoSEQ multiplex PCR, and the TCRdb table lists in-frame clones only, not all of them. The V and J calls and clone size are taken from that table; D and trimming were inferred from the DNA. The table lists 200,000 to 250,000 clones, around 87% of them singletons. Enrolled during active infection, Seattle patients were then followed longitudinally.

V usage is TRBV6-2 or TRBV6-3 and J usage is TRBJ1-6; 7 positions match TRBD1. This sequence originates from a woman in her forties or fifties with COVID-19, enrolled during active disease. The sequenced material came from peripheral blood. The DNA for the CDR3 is TGTGCCAGCAGCCCTGACAGGGTTGGGGGATATAATTCACCCCTCCACTTT. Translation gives CASSPDRVGGYNSPLHF.